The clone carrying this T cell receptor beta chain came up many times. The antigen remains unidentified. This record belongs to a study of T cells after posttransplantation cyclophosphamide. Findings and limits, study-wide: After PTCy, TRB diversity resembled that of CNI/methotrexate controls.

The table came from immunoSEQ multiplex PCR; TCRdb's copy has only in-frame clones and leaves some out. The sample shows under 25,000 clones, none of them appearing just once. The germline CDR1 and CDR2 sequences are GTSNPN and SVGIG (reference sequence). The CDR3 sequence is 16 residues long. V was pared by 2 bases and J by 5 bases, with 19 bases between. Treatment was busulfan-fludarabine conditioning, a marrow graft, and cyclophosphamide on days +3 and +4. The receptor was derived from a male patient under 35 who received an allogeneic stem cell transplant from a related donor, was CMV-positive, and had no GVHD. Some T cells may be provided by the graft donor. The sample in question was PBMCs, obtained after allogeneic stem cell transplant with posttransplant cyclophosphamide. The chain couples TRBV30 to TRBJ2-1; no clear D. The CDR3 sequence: CAWSPTAGFVDNEQFF. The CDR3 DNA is TGTGCCTGGAGTCCCACAGCAGGTTTCGTTGACAATGAGCAGTTCTTC.